Each of the 10 T cell receptor beta chains below was sequenced from the same sample in a study of cytomegalovirus exposure and HLA in healthy donors. PCR primers comprised 60 Vbeta and 13 Jbeta primers. The repertoire was sequenced with immunoSEQ multiplex PCR; TCRdb's copy has only in-frame clones and lacks some. The sample contains approximately 140,000 clones, 80% of which appear only once. What was sequenced was PBMCs. These receptors came from a male donor in good health and CMV-seronegative.

The chain couples TRBV7-2 to TRBJ2-3; 9 nucleotides line up with TRBD1. In germline, CDR1 is SGHTA, CDR2 FQGNSA. The CDR3 is 14 residues long. J gave up 4 bases and V 6 bases, and 5 bases lay outside the gene matches. The CDR3 is CASRGTGSPDTQYF. The CDR3 bases are TGTGCCAGCAGAGGGACAGGGAGCCCAGATACGCAGTATTTT.

The chain joins TRBV18 to TRBJ1-2; D gene unclear. Germline-derived CDR1 and CDR2 are KGHSH and LQKENI. The V gene lost 3 bases and the J gene lost 4 bases, with 9 bases spanning the gap. This CDR3 spans 13 amino acids. The CDR3 DNA sequence: TGTGCCAGCTCACCGGGCATCACCTATGGCTACACCTTC. Protein sequence: CASSPGITYGYTF.

The chain recombines TRBV27 with TRBJ1-5; maybe TRBD1 (6 bases). This CDR3 is built from 15 residues. Per the germline V gene, CDR1 is MNHEY and CDR2 is SMNVEV (reference sequence). Trimming removed 10 bases from V and 1 base from J, with 17 bases in between. The CDR3 region is CATAPGQGSNQPQHF. The CDR3 DNA reads TGTGCCACGGCTCCGGGGCAGGGGAGCAATCAGCCCCAGCATTTT.

This sequence joins TRBV18 and TRBJ2-5, with TRBD1 matching 7 bases. V lost 1 base to trimming and J lost 4 bases; unmatched junction nucleotides: 6. Germline lookup yields CDR1 KGHSH and CDR2 LQKENI. The CDR3 has 15 amino acids. The CDR3 DNA reads TGTGCCAGCTCACCACAGGGGGCGCATACAGAGACCCAGTACTTC. It yields the protein CASSPQGAHTETQYF. The whole variable domain, remainder taken from reference TRBV18 and TRBJ2-5, is NAGVMQNPRHLVRRRGQEARLRCSPMKGHSHVYWYRQLPEEGLKFMVYLQKENIIDESGMPKERFSAEFPKEGPSILRIQQVVRGDSAAYFCASSPQGAHTETQYFGPGTRLLVL.

The rearrangement links TRBV12-2 to TRBJ1-2; no check of the table's D call, TRBD1, against the DNA was made. TRBV12-2 is a pseudogene locus. The CDR3 totals 12 residues. In DNA form, the CDR3 reads TGTGCAAGTCGGCCCAAACAGGATGGCTACACCTTC. Residues: CASRPKQDGYTF.

This rearrangement joins TRBV27 to TRBJ2-7, with 10 bases matching TRBD1. V lost 4 bases, J lost 7 bases, and 4 bases stayed unmatched. This CDR3 spans 13 amino acids. Germline lookup yields CDR1 MNHEY and CDR2 SMNVEV (reference sequence). CDR3 DNA: TGTGCCAGCAGTTGGGACAGGGGATTGGAGCAGTACTTC. This sequence encodes CASSWDRGLEQYF.

The rearrangement joins TRBV4-1 to TRBJ1-4; 9 bases line up with TRBD1. The CDR3 is 21 residues long. Per the germline V gene, CDR1 is MGHRA and CDR2 is YSYEKL. The J segment lost 0 bases and the V segment lost 0 bases, leaving 14 bases of the junction unmatched. The DNA for the CDR3 is TGCGCCAGCAGCCAAGATTGGGCACAGGGGGCCCAAATTGCAACTAATGAAAAACTGTTTTTT. Encoded protein: CASSQDWAQGAQIATNEKLFF.

The sample holds a few counts of this clone. V and J are TRBV5-4 and TRBJ1-2; D is ambiguous. The CDR3 extends over 14 amino acids. V was pared by 8 bases and J by 8 bases, with 22 bases between. Germline V lookup: CDR1 SGHNT, CDR2 YYREEE (reference sequence). Here the CDR3 DNA reads TGTGCCAGTAAGACCGAGGGAGATTGGTCGGGCTACACCTTC. Protein sequence: CASKTEGDWSGYTF.

The genes are TRBV7-9 and TRBJ2-5, with 10 bases fitting TRBD2. This CDR3 contains 16 residues. J was trimmed by 0 bases and V by 4 bases; bases with no gene match: 5. Per the germline V gene, CDR1 is SEHNR and CDR2 is FQNEAQ (reference sequence). CDR3 in DNA: TGTGCCAGCAGCTCCCGGACTAGCGGTTACCAAGAGACCCAGTACTTC. Residues: CASSSRTSGYQETQYF.

The chain uses TRBV25-1 and TRBJ2-2, with 8 bases identical to TRBD1. With V trimmed by 2 bases and J by 4 bases, 3 bases remained unmatched. CDR3 size: 15 residues. Per germline, CDR1 MGHDK and CDR2 SYGVNS. The CDR3 loop reads CASSEPGTGTGELFF. The DNA for the CDR3 is TGTGCCAGCAGTGAACCCGGGACAGGCACCGGGGAGCTGTTTTTT.